In this sample, the clone carrying this TCR beta chain turned up a few times. The germline gives CDR1 SGHKS, CDR2 YYEKEE (reference sequence). CDR3 length: 12 amino acids. V dropped 2 bases and J dropped 5 bases, with 7 bases sitting between them. This record belongs to a study of blood T cell repertoires in COVID-19. Sequencing was performed with immunoSEQ multiplex PCR; in TCRdb, only in-frame clones are kept and a portion is missing. The data contain approximately 24,000 clones, almost 90% of them singletons. The J gene is TRBJ2-5, the V gene TRBV5-5, with D possibly being TRBD2 (5 bases). Sequenced sample: peripheral blood. The sequence came from a man in his sixties or seventies with acute or convalescent COVID-19. CDR3 nucleotide sequence: TGTGCCAGCAGCTTTTCGGGGGAGACCCAGTACTTC. This encodes CASSFSGETQYF.